This is a list of T cell receptor beta chains from one sample in a study of PD-1 blockade in classical Hodgkin lymphoma. Measured with immunoSEQ multiplex PCR; TCRdb has only the in-frame clones, and not every one. The sample includes approximately 57,000 clones, 85% to 95% of them seen just once. This sample comprised peripheral blood mononuclear cells (PBMCs), obtained before the second cycle of nivolumab. Source of these receptors: a human donor with classical Hodgkin lymphoma. Each CDR3 is given with its conserved first and last residue. The D gene is left open where the match is weak. Part of the rows lack a size; the others show once, few, many or a class for expanded clones.

D gene: TRBD1
J gene: TRBJ2-7
clone size: once
V gene: TRBV25-1
CDR3 DNA: TGTGCCAGCAGTGCCCACCACCCGACAGGGTTCTACGAGCAGTACTTC
CDR3 protein: CASSAHHPTGFYEQYF

D gene: -
J gene: TRBJ2-5
clone size: -
V gene: TRBV7-3
CDR3 DNA: TGTGCCAGCAGCTCCGACCAAAACCAAGAGACCCAGTACTTC
CDR3 protein: CASSSDQNQETQYF

D gene: TRBD1
J gene: TRBJ2-7
clone size: -
V gene: TRBV28
CDR3 DNA: TGTGCCAGCAGTAACCCGGGACAGTACTCCTACGAGCAGTACTTC
CDR3 protein: CASSNPGQYSYEQYF

D gene: -
J gene: TRBJ2-6
clone size: -
V gene: TRBV5-1
CDR3 DNA: TGCGCCAGCAAATCGGGGGTTGGGGCCAACGTCCTGACTTTC
CDR3 protein: CASKSGVGANVLTF

D gene: TRBD1
J gene: TRBJ1-1
clone size: -
V gene: TRBV15
CDR3 DNA: TGTGCCACCAGCAGAGGACAGGGAAGTGCTGAAGCTTTCTTT
CDR3 protein: CATSRGQGSAEAFF

D gene: -
J gene: TRBJ2-3
clone size: once
V gene: TRBV5-1
CDR3 DNA: TGCGCCAGCAGCCCCTACACCTCTCCTTGGGAGCAGTATTTT
CDR3 protein: CASSPYTSPWEQYF

D gene: TRBD1
J gene: TRBJ2-3
clone size: -
V gene: TRBV27
CDR3 DNA: TGTGCCAGCAGTTCATGGGACAGGGTGACAGATACGCAGTATTTT
CDR3 protein: CASSSWDRVTDTQYF

D gene: TRBD2
J gene: TRBJ2-2
clone size: -
V gene: TRBV4-2
CDR3 DNA: TGTGCCAGCAGCCAAGATCGACTAGCGGCCACCCTAAACACCGGGGAGCTGTTTTTT
CDR3 protein: CASSQDRLAATLNTGELFF

D gene: TRBD2
J gene: TRBJ2-3
clone size: -
V gene: TRBV2
CDR3 DNA: TGTGCCAGCAGTGAGCTAGCGGGGGGGCCCGGGTTGGCAGATACGCAGTATTTT
CDR3 protein: CASSELAGGPGLADTQYF

D gene: -
J gene: TRBJ1-2
clone size: -
V gene: TRBV10-3
CDR3 DNA: TGTGCCATCAGTGATACCCACCGGGACCTTAGGAATGGCTACACCTTC
CDR3 protein: CAISDTHRDLRNGYTF

D gene: -
J gene: TRBJ2-3
clone size: -
V gene: TRBV5-1
CDR3 DNA: TGCGCCAGCTCGCGGCCACAGAAAAATCCAGATACGCAGTATTTT
CDR3 protein: CASSRPQKNPDTQYF

D gene: -
J gene: TRBJ1-2
clone size: once
V gene: TRBV19
CDR3 DNA: TGTGCCAGTAGTATCGGAGGAGGAATGGACTACACCTTC
CDR3 protein: CASSIGGGMDYTF

D gene: -
J gene: TRBJ2-7
clone size: -
V gene: TRBV6-5
CDR3 DNA: TGTGCCAGCAGTTACTCGAGTGGGATCTCCTACGAGCAGTACTTC
CDR3 protein: CASSYSSGISYEQYF

D gene: TRBD1
J gene: TRBJ1-5
clone size: -
V gene: TRBV27
CDR3 DNA: TGTGCCAGCAACCCGGGGGTGGCAGGGGGCTTTTTTGAGCCCCAGCATTTT
CDR3 protein: CASNPGVAGGFFEPQHF

D gene: -
J gene: TRBJ1-2
clone size: few
V gene: TRBV19
CDR3 DNA: TGTGCCAGTAGGCCCTTGGATCAAGGATCAGCTCGTTTCACCTTC
CDR3 protein: CASRPLDQGSARFTF

D gene: TRBD1
J gene: TRBJ2-7
clone size: -
V gene: TRBV30
CDR3 DNA: TGTGCCTGGAGTGCGACGGACAGGACCTACGAGCAGTACTTC
CDR3 protein: CAWSATDRTYEQYF

D gene: -
J gene: TRBJ1-6
clone size: -
V gene: TRBV13
CDR3 DNA: TGTGCCAGCAGACAGAGTAGGTCGGGGGGAGAATCACCCCTCCACTTT
CDR3 protein: CASRQSRSGGESPLHF

D gene: -
J gene: TRBJ2-7
clone size: -
V gene: TRBV29-1
CDR3 DNA: TGCAGCGTTTCTAAGGACAAAAGCTACGAGCAGTACTTC
CDR3 protein: CSVSKDKSYEQYF

D gene: -
J gene: TRBJ1-2
clone size: -
V gene: TRBV7-2
CDR3 DNA: TGTGCCAGCAGTCCATTCCAGTTAGCTAACTATGGCTACACCTTC
CDR3 protein: CASSPFQLANYGYTF

D gene: -
J gene: TRBJ2-2
clone size: -
V gene: TRBV6-5
CDR3 DNA: TGTGCCAGCAGTTACGAGACAGCATTTACCGGGGAGCTGTTTTTT
CDR3 protein: CASSYETAFTGELFF

D gene: -
J gene: TRBJ2-5
clone size: -
V gene: TRBV9
CDR3 DNA: TGTGCCAGCAGCGTAGCTGGTGAACAAGAGACCCAGTACTTC
CDR3 protein: CASSVAGEQETQYF

D gene: TRBD2
J gene: TRBJ2-5
clone size: -
V gene: TRBV19
CDR3 DNA: TGTGCCAGTAGTGAGCAGGCTAGCGGGAGTGCAGAGACCCAGTACTTC
CDR3 protein: CASSEQASGSAETQYF

D gene: TRBD1
J gene: TRBJ1-2
clone size: -
V gene: TRBV2
CDR3 DNA: TGTGCCAGCACAGAGGACAGGTCTCAAGGCTACACCTTC
CDR3 protein: CASTEDRSQGYTF

D gene: -
J gene: TRBJ2-5
clone size: -
V gene: TRBV6-7
CDR3 DNA: TGTGCCAGCTTCCCACAAGGGGCACAAGAGACCCAGTACTTC
CDR3 protein: CASFPQGAQETQYF

D gene: TRBD2
J gene: TRBJ2-1
clone size: -
V gene: TRBV11-2
CDR3 DNA: TGTGCCAGCAGCTTTACTAGCGGGACGCCATTGAATGAGCAGTTCTTC
CDR3 protein: CASSFTSGTPLNEQFF

D gene: TRBD1
J gene: TRBJ1-5
clone size: -
V gene: TRBV19
CDR3 DNA: TGTGCCAGTAGTGGGGGGACAGGGGGAAATCAGCCCCAGCATTTT
CDR3 protein: CASSGGTGGNQPQHF

D gene: -
J gene: TRBJ2-2
clone size: -
V gene: TRBV14
CDR3 DNA: TGTGCCAGCAGCCCCGGGTTGGGGGAGCTGTTTTTT
CDR3 protein: CASSPGLGELFF

D gene: -
J gene: TRBJ2-1
clone size: once
V gene: TRBV4-1
CDR3 DNA: TGCGCCAGCAGCCAAGACTTTAGCTTCAATGAGCAGTTCTTC
CDR3 protein: CASSQDFSFNEQFF

D gene: -
J gene: TRBJ1-3
clone size: -
V gene: TRBV18
CDR3 DNA: TGTGCCAGCTCACCAACCCCGACAGCTGGAAACACCATATATTTT
CDR3 protein: CASSPTPTAGNTIYF

D gene: -
J gene: TRBJ1-6
clone size: -
V gene: TRBV5-4
CDR3 DNA: TGTGCCAGCAGCTTGCACAGCTCCTATAATTCACCCCTCCACTTT
CDR3 protein: CASSLHSSYNSPLHF

D gene: TRBD2
J gene: TRBJ2-1
clone size: -
V gene: TRBV2
CDR3 DNA: TGTGCCAGCAGTGACGAACTAGCGGACTACAATGAGCAGTTCTTC
CDR3 protein: CASSDELADYNEQFF

D gene: -
J gene: TRBJ1-6
clone size: -
V gene: TRBV23-1
CDR3 DNA: TGCGCCAGCAGTCAATCCGCTATCGGTAGGGGGGGAGGTTCACCCCTCCACTTT
CDR3 protein: CASSQSAIGRGGGSPLHF

D gene: -
J gene: TRBJ1-3
clone size: once
V gene: TRBV5-8
CDR3 DNA: TGTGCCAGCAGCTTCCAAGGTTCTGGAAACACCATATATTTT
CDR3 protein: CASSFQGSGNTIYF

D gene: -
J gene: TRBJ1-1
clone size: -
V gene: TRBV19
CDR3 DNA: TGTGCCAGCCAAGACGGGGGATATGTGAACACTGAAGCTTTCTTT
CDR3 protein: CASQDGGYVNTEAFF

D gene: -
J gene: TRBJ1-5
clone size: -
V gene: TRBV28
CDR3 DNA: TGTGCCAGCAGCGTTAGGGATATCAATCAGCCCCAGCATTTT
CDR3 protein: CASSVRDINQPQHF

D gene: -
J gene: TRBJ2-2
clone size: -
V gene: TRBV2
CDR3 DNA: TGTGCCAGCAAGACGGGGTTGAACACCGGGGAGCTGTTTTTT
CDR3 protein: CASKTGLNTGELFF

D gene: TRBD2
J gene: TRBJ2-7
clone size: -
V gene: TRBV27
CDR3 DNA: TGTGCCAGCAGCCGACTAGCGGGAGATGACGAGCAGTACTTC
CDR3 protein: CASSRLAGDDEQYF

D gene: -
J gene: TRBJ2-1
clone size: -
V gene: TRBV6-1
CDR3 DNA: TGTGCCAGCAGTGTAAGCAGGGCGAGTGAGCAGTTCTTC
CDR3 protein: CASSVSRASEQFF

D gene: -
J gene: TRBJ2-3
clone size: -
V gene: TRBV7-6
CDR3 DNA: TGTGCCAGCAGCTTAGTGGCCCGGGGAGATACGCAGTATTTT
CDR3 protein: CASSLVARGDTQYF

D gene: -
J gene: TRBJ1-6
clone size: -
V gene: TRBV18
CDR3 DNA: TGTGCCAGCTCTCGCGGGACAACGGCCAATTCACCCCTCCACTTT
CDR3 protein: CASSRGTTANSPLHF

D gene: TRBD2
J gene: TRBJ2-1
clone size: -
V gene: TRBV6-1
CDR3 DNA: TGTGCCAGCAGGGCAACTAGCGGGAACAATGAGCAGTTCTTC
CDR3 protein: CASRATSGNNEQFF

D gene: -
J gene: TRBJ1-2
clone size: -
V gene: TRBV27
CDR3 DNA: TGTGCCAGCAGTTTAAGCCCAGGGACCGTCTATGGCTACACCTTC
CDR3 protein: CASSLSPGTVYGYTF

D gene: -
J gene: TRBJ1-4
clone size: -
V gene: TRBV6-5
CDR3 DNA: TGTGCCAGCCGGGGATACAGGATGGATAATGAAAAACTGTTTTTT
CDR3 protein: CASRGYRMDNEKLFF

D gene: -
J gene: TRBJ1-5
clone size: -
V gene: TRBV27
CDR3 DNA: TGTGCCAGCAGACCAGGGATAAGCAATCAGCCCCAGCATTTT
CDR3 protein: CASRPGISNQPQHF

D gene: -
J gene: TRBJ1-5
clone size: -
V gene: TRBV4-3
CDR3 DNA: TGCGCCAGCAGCCAAGATGTGAGTTCGCAGCCCCAGCATTTT
CDR3 protein: CASSQDVSSQPQHF

D gene: -
J gene: TRBJ1-1
clone size: few
V gene: TRBV7-2
CDR3 DNA: TGTGCCAGCAGCTTCAAGGGGGGGCCTGAAGCTTTCTTT
CDR3 protein: CASSFKGGPEAFF

D gene: -
J gene: TRBJ1-1
clone size: -
V gene: TRBV6-4
CDR3 DNA: TGTGCCAGCAGTGACTCCGACAGACCCATGAACACTGAAGCTTTCTTT
CDR3 protein: CASSDSDRPMNTEAFF

D gene: -
J gene: TRBJ1-3
clone size: -
V gene: TRBV4-1
CDR3 DNA: TGCGCCAGCAGCCGGAGCCGGGACCCCGCTTCTGGAAACACCATATATTTT
CDR3 protein: CASSRSRDPASGNTIYF

D gene: TRBD1
J gene: TRBJ2-3
clone size: -
V gene: TRBV29-1
CDR3 DNA: TGCAGCGTCCCCCCGGTGGGACAGGGCTGGGATTTT
CDR3 protein: CSVPPVGQGWDF

D gene: -
J gene: TRBJ1-2
clone size: -
V gene: TRBV4-1
CDR3 DNA: TGCGCCAGCAGCCTTACCGACACCGACTATGGCTACACCTTC
CDR3 protein: CASSLTDTDYGYTF